The clone carrying this T cell receptor beta chain was seen many times. Its specificity is unknown. Germline V lookup: CDR1 LNHDA, CDR2 SQIVND (reference sequence). This CDR3 spans 14 amino acids. V was shortened by 7 bases and J by 0 bases, with 7 bases between the two germline ends. This record belongs to a study of blood T cells in healthy people across ages. Regarding the study as a whole: Donor CMV infection status was unknown, possibly confounding age-related changes in expanded clonotypes.

The second PCR ran about 6 to 12 cycles with a sample-barcoded 5' primer and J-beta primers. Each CDR3 protein gets one entry after TCRdb re-called the 5' RACE reads with MiXCR. The table lists about 750,000 distinct CDR3 sequences, roughly 53% of them singletons. The sample consisted of blood. The sequence was collected from a man at least 80 years old in good health. J is TRBJ2-6 and V is TRBV19; the D is unclear. CDR3 protein: CASTQPSGANVLTF. The CDR3 nucleotides are TGTGCCAGTACCCAACCCTCTGGGGCCAACGTCCTGACTTTC. Filled out from reference TRBV19 and TRBJ2-6, the complete variable domain reads DGGITQSPKYLFRKEGQNVTLSCEQNLNHDAMYWYRQDPGQGLRLIYYSQIVNDFQKGDIAEGYSVSREKKESFPLTVTSAQKNPTAFYLCASTQPSGANVLTFGAGSRLTVL.